The 26 T cell receptor beta chains in this list originate from one sample, sequenced in a study of blood T cell repertoires in COVID-19. This table comes from immunoSEQ multiplex PCR, and its TCRdb copy is limited to in-frame clones, with some not included. Of about 270,000 clones listed, around 93% are singletons. The sample comprised PBMCs or T cells enriched from blood (not recorded which). The receptors come from a man in his forties who had been exposed to COVID-19.

The chain links TRBV6-5 to TRBJ2-7, with 14 positions matching TRBD2. V lost 7 bases to trimming and J lost 4 bases; unmatched junction nucleotides: 3. Germline CDR1 reads MNHEY; CDR2 reads SVGAGI. The CDR3 sequence is 14 residues long. As DNA, the CDR3 is TGTGCCAGCATTAGGACTAGCGGGAGGTACGAGCAGTACTTC. Amino acids: CASIRTSGRYEQYF.

The V and J genes are TRBV7-9 and TRBJ2-3; tentative D call: TRBD2 (5 bases). The CDR3 is 16 residues long. Trimming left V 4 bases short and J 0 bases short, with 14 bases between. Germline lookup yields CDR1 SEHNR and CDR2 FQNEAQ (reference sequence). CDR3: CASSSRRGGSTDTQYF. The DNA for the CDR3 is TGTGCCAGCAGCTCACGACGTGGCGGGAGCACAGATACGCAGTATTTT.

The genes are TRBV5-4 and TRBJ2-7; TRBD2 aligns across 10 bases. This CDR3 comprises 14 residues. CDR1 is SGHNT, CDR2 YYREEE, per germline (reference sequence). V shed 5 bases and J 4 bases; nucleotides not matched to a gene: 6. The CDR3 is CASRAGTSEYEQYF. In nucleotides, the CDR3 is TGTGCCAGCAGGGCGGGGACTAGCGAGTACGAGCAGTACTTC.

This chain links TRBV29-1 with TRBJ2-3; 8 positions match TRBD1. V shed 4 bases, J shed 5 bases, and the junction held 5 bases outside the gene matches. Germline CDR1 is SQVTM and CDR2 is ANQGSEA. The CDR3 runs 13 residues. The CDR3 spells CSVARRGQDTQYF. In nucleotides, the CDR3 is TGCAGCGTTGCTCGCAGGGGGCAAGATACGCAGTATTTT.

In this sample, this clone turned up once. The rearrangement uses TRBV3-1 (or the pseudogene TRBV3-2) and TRBJ2-3; D is perhaps TRBD1 (6 bases). The CDR3 length is 15 residues. CDR1 and CDR2 from the germline V gene are LGHDT and YNNKEL (reference sequence). The ends were cut back, 1 base at V and 2 bases at J, with 10 bases in the middle. The CDR3: CASSQGGLITDTQYF. CDR3 nucleotide sequence: TGTGCCAGCAGCCAAGGGGGGCTAATCACAGATACGCAGTATTTT.

The chain carries TRBV27 and TRBJ2-7, with TRBD1 matching over 9 bases. CDR3 length: 12 amino acids. Trimming at V came to 8 bases and at J to 4 bases, leaving 3 bases not matched to a gene. CDR1 is MNHEY and CDR2 is SMNVEV in the germline V gene (reference sequence). The CDR3: CASRQGGYEQYF. In DNA, the CDR3 is TGTGCCAGCCGACAGGGGGGATACGAGCAGTACTTC.

The V and J genes are TRBV4-1 and TRBJ2-3, with D tentatively TRBD2 (5 bases). The germline gives CDR1 MGHRA, CDR2 YSYEKL. Trimming removed 0 bases at V and 0 bases at J, with 10 bases between. The CDR3 contains 16 residues. DNA for the CDR3: TGCGCCAGCAGCCAAGATCGGCTAGCTAGCACAGATACGCAGTATTTT. It translates to CASSQDRLASTDTQYF.

The chain recombines TRBV9 with TRBJ2-3; 14 positions match TRBD2. Germline V CDR1 and CDR2: SGDLS, YYNGEE. There are 17 residues in the CDR3. With V trimmed by 3 bases and J by 5 bases, 8 bases remained unmatched. The CDR3 nucleotides are TGTGCCAGCAGCGACCGAGGGACTAGCGGGAGTCGAGATACGCAGTATTTT. Encoded protein: CASSDRGTSGSRDTQYF.

This rearrangement joins TRBV2 to TRBJ2-2; possible D gene TRBD1, 5 bases. The CDR3 extends over 13 amino acids. V was pared by 5 bases and J by 5 bases, with 9 bases between. In germline, CDR1 is SNHLY, CDR2 FYNNEI. The CDR3 loop reads CASSPGQTGELFF. Here the CDR3 DNA reads TGTGCCAGCAGTCCAGGACAAACCGGGGAGCTGTTTTTT.

The rearrangement joins TRBV12-3 or TRBV12-4 to TRBJ1-1, with a possible D match to TRBD1 (6 bases). The germline V and J ends were trimmed by 4 bases and 11 bases, with 17 bases remaining between them. CDR3 length equals 13 residues. CDR3 sequence: CASSWTKDRRAFF. DNA for the CDR3: TGTGCCAGCAGTTGGACGAAGGACAGAAGGGCTTTCTTT.

The chain recombines TRBV6-1 with TRBJ2-5; no definite D call. The CDR3 consists of 14 residues. In germline, CDR1 is MNHNS, CDR2 SASEGT. V was clipped by 2 bases and J by 7 bases, with 14 bases between them. The DNA for the CDR3 is TGTGCCAGCAGTGAAATTTCGGGTGGTGGGACCCAGTACTTC. Its translation is CASSEISGGGTQYF.

This clone was seen once. V is TRBV13 and J is TRBJ2-3; 7 nucleotides match TRBD2. V gave up 5 bases and J gave up 2 bases; unmatched junction bases: 10. Germline V lookup: CDR1 PRHDT, CDR2 FYEKMQ (reference sequence). This CDR3 contains 16 residues. This chain's CDR3 is CASSALGGRATDTQYF. The CDR3 DNA reads TGTGCCAGCAGCGCCCTGGGCGGGAGAGCCACAGATACGCAGTATTTT.

The rearrangement links TRBV19 to TRBJ2-3; maybe TRBD2 (5 bases). Trimming pared 3 bases from V and 0 bases from J, leaving 10 bases between. Germline CDR1 reads LNHDA; CDR2 reads SQIVND (reference sequence). The CDR3 covers 15 residues. The CDR3 region is CASSMGAASTDTQYF. The CDR3 DNA reads as TGTGCCAGTAGTATGGGAGCCGCTAGCACAGATACGCAGTATTTT. The variable domain in full, completed from reference TRBV19 and TRBJ2-3, reads DGGITQSPKYLFRKEGQNVTLSCEQNLNHDAMYWYRQDPGQGLRLIYYSQIVNDFQKGDIAEGYSVSREKKESFPLTVTSAQKNPTAFYLCASSMGAASTDTQYFGPGTRLTVL.

The chain combines TRBV29-1 with TRBJ2-1; 7 bases align to TRBD2. After removal of 6 bases from V and 9 bases from J, the junction contained 14 bases not matched to a gene. Germline V gene data show CDR1 as SQVTM and CDR2 as ANQGSEA. The CDR3 consists of 14 residues. DNA of the CDR3: TGCAGCGTCGAGTTTCCGGCGGGGAGGGGTGAGCAGTTCTTC. Protein product: CSVEFPAGRGEQFF.

Here the CDR3 DNA reads TGTGCCAGCATGGACATTAGTTTAGCCAAAAACATTCAGTACTTC. Protein sequence: CASMDISLAKNIQYF. The chain combines TRBV28 with TRBJ2-4; TRBD1 is a possible D gene (5 bases). The CDR3 is 15 residues long. Germline CDR1 and CDR2: MDHEN and SYDVKM. The V and J ends lost 7 bases and 0 bases respectively, with 13 bases between them.

The chain combines TRBV10-1 with TRBJ2-7, with TRBD2 as a possible D gene (6 bases). V was pared by 2 bases and J by 6 bases, with 14 bases between. This CDR3 region has 14 residues. CDR1 is WNHNN and CDR2 is SYGVQD in the germline V gene (reference sequence). The CDR3 DNA reads TGCGCCAGCAGTGAGAGGACTACTCCCGTCGAGCAGTACTTC. Translation gives CASSERTTPVEQYF.

Here the CDR3 DNA reads TGTGCCAGCAGCTTAGATCCTGGGACAGGGCGAGTTGATGTCACCGGGGAGCTGTTTTTT. Protein: CASSLDPGTGRVDVTGELFF. The rearrangement uses TRBV11-2 and TRBJ2-2; 9 positions agree with TRBD1. Germline assignment: CDR1 SGHAT and CDR2 FQNNGV. The CDR3 runs 20 residues. Trimming took 0 bases from V and 4 from J; bases not matched to a gene: 15.

The genes are TRBV11-3 and TRBJ2-4; 9 nucleotides align to TRBD1. Trimming at V came to 5 bases and at J to 6 bases, leaving 8 bases not matched to a gene. Germline CDR1 and CDR2: SGHNT and YENEEA. The CDR3 has 15 amino acids. The chain's CDR3 is CASSPPDRGRNIQYF. CDR3 sequence (DNA): TGTGCCAGCAGCCCTCCGGACAGGGGAAGAAACATTCAGTACTTC.

The chain carries TRBV7-9 and TRBJ1-1, with D hard to call. Germline CDR1 and CDR2: SEHNR and FQNEAQ (reference sequence). The CDR3 sequence is 13 residues long. Trimming cost V 5 bases and J 1 base, with 8 bases left between them. CDR3 nucleotide sequence: TGTGCCAGCAGCCAAGAGGGGAACACTGAAGCTTTCTTT. Amino acid sequence: CASSQEGNTEAFF.

This clone was observed a single time. The chain couples TRBV5-1 to TRBJ2-3; 10 bases match TRBD2. The germline gives CDR1 SGHRS, CDR2 YFSETQ. The CDR3 runs to 20 residues. J gave up 0 bases and V 0 bases, and 13 bases lay outside the gene matches. Here the CDR3 DNA reads TGCGCCAGCAGCTTGGTAGTCCGGCTAGCGGGGGACTCTAGCACAGATACGCAGTATTTT. It yields the protein CASSLVVRLAGDSSTDTQYF.

This clone appeared once. The chain couples TRBV4-3 to TRBJ2-3; weak D call: TRBD1 (5 bases). V lost 5 bases, J lost 1 base, and 10 bases lay in between. CDR1 and CDR2 from the germline V gene are LGHNA and YSLEER. The CDR3 is 14 amino acids. CDR3 protein: CASSMAQGTDTQYF. CDR3 sequence (DNA): TGCGCCAGCAGCATGGCACAGGGCACAGATACGCAGTATTTT.

This rearrangement joins TRBV5-1 to TRBJ1-3; D remains unclear. V was shortened by 1 base and J by 0 bases, with 17 bases between the two germline ends. The CDR3 totals 18 residues. Germline V gene data show CDR1 as SGHRS and CDR2 as YFSETQ. CDR3 protein: CASSLPLTTNDSGNTIYF. Written as DNA, the CDR3 is TGCGCCAGCAGCTTGCCCCTGACAACCAACGACTCTGGAAACACCATATATTTT.

This clone was seen a single time. This sequence joins TRBV20-1 and TRBJ1-1; 7 bases fit TRBD1. CDR3 length: 14 amino acids. The germline gives CDR1 DFQATT, CDR2 SNEGSKA (reference sequence). The V gene end was trimmed by 3 bases and the J gene end by 2 bases; junction bases not matched to a gene: 6. CDR3 amino acids: CSASEGGLNTEAFF. The CDR3 DNA reads as TGCAGTGCTAGTGAAGGGGGCTTAAACACTGAAGCTTTCTTT.

A single count supports this clone. The chain recombines TRBV18 with TRBJ2-3; 8 nucleotides match TRBD1. Losses at the gene ends were 3 bases for V and 0 bases for J; bases not matched to a gene: 5. This CDR3 is 16 amino acids long. Germline V lookup: CDR1 KGHSH, CDR2 LQKENI. CDR3 nucleotide sequence: TGTGCCAGCTCACCCGTGGGACAGGTCAGCACAGATACGCAGTATTTT. Residues: CASSPVGQVSTDTQYF. Using reference TRBV18 and TRBJ2-3 for the parts outside the CDR3, the full variable domain is NAGVMQNPRHLVRRRGQEARLRCSPMKGHSHVYWYRQLPEEGLKFMVYLQKENIIDESGMPKERFSAEFPKEGPSILRIQQVVRGDSAAYFCASSPVGQVSTDTQYFGPGTRLTVL.

V usage is TRBV5-1 and J usage is TRBJ2-7; TRBD1 matches at 8 bases. Germline V gene data show CDR1 as SGHRS and CDR2 as YFSETQ. The ends lost 3 bases at V and 3 bases at J; junction bases unmatched: 5. The CDR3 consists of 14 residues. The CDR3 reads CASSSSGQDYEQYF. The CDR3 nucleotides read TGCGCCAGCAGCTCCTCGGGACAGGACTACGAGCAGTACTTC.

This clone was seen only once. This chain connects TRBV5-1 to TRBJ1-6; 7 bases are a match to TRBD1. The CDR3 is 15 amino acids. Germline CDR1 and CDR2: SGHRS and YFSETQ. V trimming: 4 bases; J trimming: 9 bases; junction bases outside the gene matches: 10. For the CDR3, the DNA is TGCGCCAGCAGCAGAAGACAGGGAGACGGTTCACCCCTCCACTTT. Its translation is CASSRRQGDGSPLHF.